The present entry profiles one T cell receptor (beta chain) with its context. Its antigen remains unknown. A second PCR, run for roughly 7 to 11 cycles, used a sample-barcoded 5' primer plus a J-beta primer mix. A template-switch adaptor that had 12 random nucleotides put a tag on each cDNA molecule. In TCRdb, the 5' RACE reads were re-called with MiXCR into one record per CDR3 protein. This repertoire shows 1.8 million or so distinct CDR3 sequences, about two fifths found once; its top ten account for roughly 23%. This specimen belongs to a study of blood T cells in healthy people across ages. Whole-study findings and limits: Nothing was known about donor CMV status, and this possibly confounded expanded clonotype changes.

The ends were cut back, 4 bases at V and 3 bases at J, with 12 bases in the middle. Per the germline V gene, CDR1 is ENHRY and CDR2 is SYGVKD. This CDR3 region has 15 residues. Researchers isolated at least 6.5 million PBMCs per sample. The V and J genes are TRBV10-3 and TRBJ2-2; possible D gene TRBD1, 6 bases. Sequences were obtained from blood. This sequence originates from a human donor in good health. CDR3 sequence reads: CAISGTDTYTGELFF. The DNA of the CDR3 is TGTGCCATCAGTGGGACAGACACCTACACCGGGGAGCTGTTTTTT.